These 21 T cell receptor beta chains were all obtained from the same sample, sequenced in a study of siplizumab effects on memory and regulatory T cells. The repertoire was sequenced with immunoSEQ multiplex PCR; TCRdb's copy has only in-frame clones and lacks some. This table has over 95,000 clones, just under 95% appearing once. The sample consisted of non-Treg CD4+ T cells sorted from blood. All receptors come from a human donor in good health.

This clone was picked up one time. The V call is TRBV29-1, the J call TRBJ2-7; D is unclear. Germline loops: CDR1 SQVTM, CDR2 ANQGSEA. V was cut by 7 bases and J by 2 bases, with 18 bases left in between. CDR3 size: 14 residues. In DNA form, the CDR3 reads TGCAGCGCCTCCGGGCATTTGGTACCCTACGAGCAGTACTTC. As protein: CSASGHLVPYEQYF.

The J gene is TRBJ2-3, the V gene TRBV5-1, with TRBD2 matching 11 bases. The ends lost 5 bases at V and 2 bases at J; junction bases unmatched: 4. From germline, CDR1 is SGHRS and CDR2 YFSETQ. CDR3 length: 15 residues. The CDR3 loop is CASRETSGVTDTQYF. The CDR3 coding sequence is TGCGCCAGCAGGGAGACTAGCGGGGTCACAGATACGCAGTATTTT.

The CDR3 loop reads CASTIATGSTDTQYF. CDR3 nucleotide sequence: TGTGCCAGCACTATCGCGACAGGGAGCACAGATACGCAGTATTTT. The rearrangement uses TRBV28 and TRBJ2-3; 7 bases line up with TRBD1. This CDR3 comprises 15 residues. J lost 0 bases, V lost 7 bases, and 7 bases had no gene match. The germline V gene has CDR1 MDHEN and CDR2 SYDVKM.

V gene TRBV18 combines with J gene TRBJ2-3; 8 nucleotides line up with TRBD2. This CDR3 spans 17 amino acids. CDR1 and CDR2 (germline): KGHSH, LQKENI. J lost 1 base, V lost 0 bases, and 6 bases had no gene match. The CDR3 nucleotides are TGTGCCAGCTCACCACCACTGCGGGGGGACGGCACAGATACGCAGTATTTT. Translated: CASSPPLRGDGTDTQYF.

This clone was counted once. V gene TRBV4-1 combines with J gene TRBJ2-3; the D call may be TRBD1 or TRBD2 (5 bases each). V dropped 0 bases and J dropped 11 bases, with 21 bases sitting between them. Germline V gene data show CDR1 as MGHRA and CDR2 as YSYEKL. CDR3 size: 16 residues. The DNA for the CDR3 is TGCGCCAGCAGCCAAGATAAGGGGACCCTAGCAGAGGGGCAGTATTTT. Residues: CASSQDKGTLAEGQYF.

The genes are TRBV7-2 and TRBJ2-6, with D possibly being TRBD2 (5 bases). The germline V gene has CDR1 SGHTA and CDR2 FQGNSA. V shed 5 bases and J shed 2 bases, with 16 bases lying between them. The CDR3 has 17 residues. CDR3 nucleotide sequence: TGTGCCAGCAGCCTCCCACCGACCGGGACTGGGGCCAACGTCCTGACTTTC. Translation gives CASSLPPTGTGANVLTF.

The chain combines TRBV7-6 with TRBJ2-5, with D perhaps matching TRBD2 (5 bases). Germline values: CDR1 SGHVS, CDR2 FNYEAQ. Between the trimmed V and J ends, which lost 4 bases and 5 bases, there was a span of 8 bases. This CDR3 spans 12 amino acids. Written as DNA, the CDR3 is TGTGCCAGCAGCTGGACTGGTGAGACCCAGTACTTC. Translating it yields CASSWTGETQYF.

This clone came up once. A much larger clone lies a single base off, so this may be a read error. The chain links TRBV15 to TRBJ1-3; D is ambiguous. The CDR3 contains 15 residues. Germline V gene data show CDR1 as LNHNV and CDR2 as YYDKDF (reference sequence). The CDR3 protein is CAISREHTSGNTIYF. CDR3 nucleotides: TGTGCCATCAGCAGAGAACACACCTCTGGAAACACCATATATTTT.

The rearrangement links TRBV6-5 to TRBJ2-7; the D is unclear. This CDR3 contains 14 residues. With 6 bases removed from V and 6 bases from J, the gap between germline ends came to 18 bases. Germline V gives CDR1 MNHEY, CDR2 SVGAGI. CDR3 sequence: CASRPGWAVGEQYF. CDR3 nucleotide sequence: TGTGCCAGCAGGCCCGGTTGGGCAGTAGGCGAGCAGTACTTC.

The V call is TRBV5-1, the J call TRBJ1-4; D is unresolved. V dropped 4 bases and J dropped 6 bases, with 16 bases sitting between them. The CDR3 length is 15 residues. The germline V gene encodes CDR1 SGHRS and CDR2 YFSETQ. In DNA, the CDR3 is TGCGCCAGCAGCCGCGTGGCGGGTTTGGATGAAAAACTGTTTTTT. Encoded protein: CASSRVAGLDEKLFF.

This clone was seen a single time. This chain links TRBV6-5 with TRBJ1-2; TRBD1 matches at 10 bases. The V gene end was trimmed by 2 bases and the J gene end by 7 bases; junction bases not matched to a gene: 4. CDR3 length: 14 residues. Looked up from germline, CDR1 is MNHEY and CDR2 is SVGAGI. The CDR3 here is CASSYATGGSGYTF. The CDR3 DNA is TGTGCCAGCAGTTACGCGACAGGGGGCAGTGGCTACACCTTC.

A single count supports this clone. This rearrangement joins TRBV9 to TRBJ2-7; tentatively, D is TRBD2 (6 bases). Germline CDR1 and CDR2: SGDLS and YYNGEE. The germline V and J ends were trimmed by 4 bases and 1 base, with 9 bases remaining between them. The CDR3 is 13 amino acids. The CDR3 spells CASSRRESYEQYF. The CDR3 bases are TGTGCCAGCAGCAGGAGGGAGTCCTACGAGCAGTACTTC. Full variable domain (missing parts from reference TRBV9 and TRBJ2-7): DSGVTQTPKHLITATGQRVTLRCSPRSGDLSVYWYQQSLDQGLQFLIQYYNGEERAKGNILERFSAQQFPDLHSELNLSSLELGDSALYFCASSRRESYEQYFGPGTRLTVT.

This clone was observed once. V and J are TRBV2 and TRBJ1-5; D is possibly TRBD1 (5 bases). V lost 3 bases and J lost 3, with 12 bases in between. Germline V lookup: CDR1 SNHLY, CDR2 FYNNEI. This CDR3 contains 15 residues. The CDR3 nucleotides read TGTGCCAGCAGTGAGTGGGGGGTTACCAATCAGCCCCAGCATTTT. Protein sequence: CASSEWGVTNQPQHF.

CDR3 DNA: TGTGCCAGCAGCCAAGAGGTAAACAGGGGGCGTACTGAAGCTTTCTTT. Translating gives CASSQEVNRGRTEAFF. V gene TRBV4-2 combines with J gene TRBJ1-1; 9 bases are shared with TRBD1. V lost 0 bases, J lost 5 bases, and 7 bases stayed unmatched. Germline CDR1 and CDR2: LGHNA and YNFKEQ. The CDR3 runs 16 residues.

The chain uses TRBV5-5 and TRBJ2-5; 7 bases match TRBD1. CDR1 SGHKS and CDR2 YYEKEE come from the germline V gene (reference sequence). This CDR3 has 15 amino acids. Trimming took 5 bases from V and 5 from J; bases not matched to a gene: 12. CDR3 sequence reads: CASSHYGQGVETQYF. The CDR3 DNA is TGTGCCAGCAGTCATTACGGGCAGGGGGTGGAGACCCAGTACTTC.

The V call is TRBV28, the J call TRBJ1-2; 7 bases map to TRBD1. The CDR3 runs 15 residues. Germline V gives CDR1 MDHEN, CDR2 SYDVKM. V shed 7 bases and J 4 bases; nucleotides not matched to a gene: 12. CDR3 protein: CASKLPRDRGYGYTF. CDR3 in DNA: TGTGCCAGCAAGTTACCTCGGGACAGAGGCTATGGCTACACCTTC.

On this clone itself: The junction departs from the called germline gene at one end, perhaps through a read error. The chain combines TRBV5-6 with TRBJ1-6; tentative D call: TRBD1 (6 bases). The germline gives CDR1 SGHDT, CDR2 YYEEEE. This CDR3 is built from 13 residues. The CDR3, as DNA: TGTGCCAGCAGCCCGGGGAGGAGGGACAAAAGGGTCTTT. The encoded protein is CASSPGRRDKRVF.

The V and J genes are TRBV15 and TRBJ1-4; D is ambiguous. Germline CDR1 reads LNHNV; CDR2 reads YYDKDF (reference sequence). V was shortened by 0 bases and J by 2 bases, with 4 bases between the two germline ends. The CDR3 runs 14 residues. The CDR3 reads CATSRDRTNEKLFF. In DNA form, the CDR3 reads TGTGCCACCAGCAGAGACAGGACTAATGAAAAACTGTTTTTT.

The chain combines TRBV4-3 with TRBJ1-6; 8 nucleotides match TRBD1. Germline trimming cut 1 base from V and 6 bases from J; bases unmatched to any gene: 5. Per the germline V gene, CDR1 is LGHNA and CDR2 is YSLEER. The CDR3 has 16 amino acids. The CDR3 sequence is CASSQGTGLGNSPLHF. In nucleotides, the CDR3 is TGCGCCAGCAGCCAAGGGACAGGGTTAGGTAATTCACCCCTCCACTTT.

The V call is TRBV10-1, the J call TRBJ2-1; TRBD2 aligns across 8 bases. Germline CDR1 is WNHNN and CDR2 is SYGVQD (reference sequence). The CDR3 extends over 17 amino acids. V was pared by 3 bases and J by 2 bases, with 9 bases of the junction left unmatched. CDR3 amino acids: CASSDQGRGGTYNEQFF. DNA of the CDR3: TGCGCCAGCAGTGATCAGGGTCGGGGGGGTACCTACAATGAGCAGTTCTTC.

This chain links TRBV28 with TRBJ1-6; maybe TRBD1 (5 bases). V was cut by 3 bases and J by 9 bases, with 12 bases left in between. Germline V gene data show CDR1 as MDHEN and CDR2 as SYDVKM. The CDR3 covers 14 residues. CDR3 sequence (DNA): TGTGCCAGCAGTTTGACGGGGGGAGGTTCACCCCTCCACTTT. The encoded protein is CASSLTGGGSPLHF.